The 8 T cell receptor beta chains below all came from one sample that was sequenced in a study of blood T cells in healthy people across ages. Next came a second PCR, run for roughly 6 to 11 cycles, which used a sample-barcoded 5' primer along with a J-beta primer mix. TCRdb reanalysed the 5' RACE reads using MiXCR and keeps one entry per CDR3 protein. Found here are roughly 860,000 distinct CDR3 sequences, less than 80% of them singletons; the top ten hold approximately 30%. What was sequenced was blood. These receptors all come from a man aged 25 to 40 in good health.

This clonotype was seen more than once but under ten times. The rearrangement links TRBV9 to TRBJ1-5; D is perhaps TRBD1 (5 bases). V was pared by 0 bases and J by 4 bases, with 14 bases between. CDR1 and CDR2 from the germline V gene are SGDLS and YYNGEE. The CDR3 extends over 16 amino acids. The CDR3 here is CASSVGGQGGNQPQHF. CDR3 in DNA: TGTGCCAGCAGCGTAGGTGGGCAGGGAGGTAATCAGCCCCAGCATTTT.

This clonotype has a handful of counts. The chain uses TRBV29-1 and TRBJ2-3; TRBD1 might be the D (6 bases). CDR1 is SQVTM, CDR2 ANQGSEA, per germline. The V and J ends lost 7 bases and 6 bases respectively, with 17 bases between them. The CDR3 has 13 residues. This chain's CDR3 is CSGETGFTDTQYF. The CDR3 DNA sequence: TGCAGCGGGGAGACAGGATTCACCGATACGCAGTATTTT.

V usage is TRBV3-1 and J usage is TRBJ2-5; no clear D gene. Trimming took off 0 bases at V and 5 bases at J, with 10 bases between the two ends. In germline, CDR1 is LGHDT, CDR2 YNNKEL (reference sequence). The CDR3 has 14 amino acids. This CDR3 reads CASSQEGYRETQYF. The CDR3 DNA follows: TGTGCCAGCAGCCAAGAAGGGTATAGGGAGACCCAGTACTTC.

The V gene is TRBV6-6, the J gene TRBJ2-4; the D call may be TRBD1 or TRBD2 (6 bases each). The J call may be faulty, since TRBJ2-7 better matches the DNA end. The CDR3 is 15 residues long. Germline-derived CDR1 and CDR2 are MNHNY and SVGAGI (reference sequence). In DNA form, the CDR3 reads TGTGCCAGCGGCCCTCAGAGGGGGGCGCAAGGCGAGCAGTACTTC. This codes for CASGPQRGAQGEQYF.

The chain has TRBV3-1 and TRBJ2-1; 9 bases are a match to TRBD2. CDR1 LGHDT and CDR2 YNNKEL come from the germline V gene (reference sequence). The CDR3 extends over 16 amino acids. With 1 base clipped from V and 4 bases from J, the junction kept 5 bases outside the gene matches. CDR3 in DNA: TGTGCCAGCAGCCAAGGCGAGCGGGGGGCTTACAATGAGCAGTTCTTC. This translates into CASSQGERGAYNEQFF.

This clonotype has ten or more counts. The chain is built from TRBV7-2 and TRBJ1-2, with a weak D call TRBD1 (6 bases). Trimming stripped 2 bases from V and 1 base from J, with 11 bases between. This CDR3 region has 15 residues. Germline CDR1 and CDR2: SGHTA and FQGNSA. The CDR3 spells CASSLPWTDNYGYTF. The CDR3 bases are TGTGCCAGCAGCTTACCCTGGACAGATAACTATGGCTACACCTTC.

The V gene is TRBV20-1, the J gene TRBJ2-1; D assignment may be TRBD1 or TRBD2 (5 bases each). The V gene's germline CDR1 is DFQATT and CDR2 SNEGSKA (reference sequence). The ends were cut back, 7 bases at V and 10 bases at J, with 17 bases in the middle. This CDR3 region has 12 residues. The CDR3: CSGVVWGNEQFF. The CDR3 DNA sequence: TGCAGTGGGGTCGTTTGGGGGAACGAGCAGTTCTTC.

The count of this clonotype is one. The chain combines TRBV7-2 with TRBJ2-7; no reliable D call. The J call may be wrong; the DNA end is better matched by TRBJ2-5. Germline-derived CDR1 and CDR2 are SGHTA and FQGNSA. The CDR3 length is 13 residues. The CDR3 reads CASNLQRRETQYF. Written as DNA, the CDR3 is TGTGCCAGCAACCTACAAAGGCGCGAGACCCAGTACTTC.